This entry is about one T cell receptor (beta chain). This table comes from immunoSEQ multiplex PCR, and its TCRdb copy is limited to in-frame clones, with some not included. The sample has under 55,000 clones; more than 70% are singletons. The data derive from a study of PD-L1 blockade in urothelial cancer. Time point specified: pretreatment peripheral blood. V lost 8 bases, J lost 6 bases, and 9 bases stayed unmatched. The CDR3 is made up of 14 amino acids. Germline loops: CDR1 MNHNY, CDR2 SVGAGI (reference sequence). The chain recombines TRBV6-6 with TRBJ2-2; TRBD1 matches at 7 bases. This material consisted of PBMCs, taken around atezolizumab (anti-PD-L1) treatment. This sequence was found in a donor aged 40 or older with urothelial cancer. CDR3 protein: CASRQGGAAGELFF. DNA of the CDR3: TGTGCCAGCCGACAGGGTGGGGCGGCCGGGGAGCTGTTTTTT.